The rows below give T cell receptor beta chains drawn from one sample of a study of T and B cells in COVID-19 patients. One entry per CDR3 protein, called by TCRdb with MiXCR from the multiplex PCR reads. The sample has roughly 4,700 distinct CDR3 sequences; 28% are singletons. The sequenced sample consisted of blood. Source of these receptors: a human donor with active COVID-19. Each CDR3 is given with its conserved first and last residue. The D gene is left open where the match is weak. Not all rows give a size; the values are once, few, many and, for expanded clones, a class.

cdr3_aa,cdr3_nt,j_call,v_call,d_call,clone_size
CAWSEGDSNQPQHF,TGTGCCTGGAGTGAGGGTGATAGCAATCAGCCCCAGCATTTT,TRBJ1-5,TRBV30,.,few
CSVAEGDEKLFF,TGCAGCGTTGCAGAGGGTGACGAAAAACTGTTTTTT,TRBJ1-4,TRBV29-1,.,.
CSVGRGVNTEAFF,TGCAGCGTTGGGCGGGGAGTGAACACTGAAGCTTTCTTT,TRBJ1-1,TRBV29-1,.,.
CASGGVNQPQHF,TGTGCCAGCGGGGGGGTCAATCAGCCCCAGCATTTT,TRBJ1-5,TRBV19,.,medium-sized
CASSERSGRNSYEQYF,TGTGCCAGCAGCGAGAGGAGCGGGAGAAATAGCTACGAGCAGTACTTC,TRBJ2-7,TRBV9,TRBD2,.
CAWRPGYLNTEAFF,TGTGCCTGGAGACCTGGATACTTGAACACTGAAGCTTTCTTT,TRBJ1-1,TRBV30,.,medium-sized
CASTPGDIWAKNIQYF,TGTGCCAGCACCCCTGGAGACATCTGGGCCAAAAACATTCAGTACTTC,TRBJ2-4,TRBV12-3/TRBV12-4,.,few
CASSLWGNEQFF,TGTGCCAGCAGTTTATGGGGGAATGAGCAGTTCTTC,TRBJ2-1,TRBV27,.,medium-sized
CATSDSGGAEELFF,TGTGCCACCAGTGATTCAGGGGGAGCGGAGGAGCTGTTTTTT,TRBJ2-2,TRBV24-1,TRBD1,.
CASSSGLAGTGELFF,TGCGCCAGCAGCTCCGGACTAGCGGGAACCGGGGAGCTGTTTTTT,TRBJ2-2,TRBV5-1,TRBD2,few
CASSRTFSGNTIYF,TGCGCCAGCAGCCGGACATTCTCTGGAAACACCATATATTTT,TRBJ1-3,TRBV5-1,.,.
CASSLSAGVVETQYF,TGCGCCAGCAGCTTGTCGGCAGGGGTCGTAGAGACCCAGTACTTC,TRBJ2-5,TRBV5-1,.,.
CASSIGTGYSQPQHF,TGTGCCAGTAGTATAGGGACAGGGTATAGTCAGCCCCAGCATTTT,TRBJ1-5,TRBV19,TRBD1,medium-sized
CASRGGLAGEGQYF,TGTGCCAGCAGGGGGGGACTAGCGGGTGAGGGGCAGTACTTC,TRBJ2-7,TRBV6-6,TRBD2,.
CAWYRDTSYEQYF,TGTGCCTGGTACCGGGATACTTCCTACGAGCAGTACTTC,TRBJ2-7,TRBV30,.,medium-sized
CSVAYSGSFTDTQYF,TGCAGCGTTGCCTATAGCGGGAGCTTCACAGATACGCAGTATTTT,TRBJ2-3,TRBV29-1,TRBD2,medium-sized
CASSYSIIGRRHEQYF,TGTGCCAGCAGTTACTCGATTATAGGACGTAGACACGAGCAGTACTTC,TRBJ2-7,TRBV6-5,.,.
CAWSVGARNQPQHF,TGTGCCTGGAGTGTGGGGGCGCGCAATCAGCCCCAGCATTTT,TRBJ1-5,TRBV30,.,medium-sized
CASNSYGGEKLFF,TGTGCCAGCAATAGTTACGGAGGGGAAAAACTGTTTTTT,TRBJ1-4,TRBV7-2,.,.
CASSLLGTYEQYF,TGTGCCAGCAGCTTGTTAGGCACCTACGAGCAGTACTTC,TRBJ2-7,TRBV5-6,.,medium-sized
CASSLWGVGGSNQPQHF,TGTGCCAGCAGTCTGTGGGGGGTAGGGGGGAGCAATCAGCCCCAGCATTTT,TRBJ1-5,TRBV27,.,.
CASSRRGHPGLAEGYEQFF,TGTGCCAGCAGTCGCCGGGGACACCCGGGACTAGCGGAGGGGTATGAGCAGTTCTTC,TRBJ2-1,TRBV27,TRBD2,.
CASSSLEGGKETQYF,TGTGCCAGTAGTTCCCTAGAAGGGGGGAAGGAGACCCAGTACTTC,TRBJ2-5,TRBV19,.,medium-sized
CASSLGQGANTIYF,TGTGCCAGCAGCTTGGGACAGGGGGCTAACACCATATATTTT,TRBJ1-3,TRBV5-6,TRBD1,.
CASSMSQGRGFGYTF,TGTGCCAGTAGTATGTCTCAAGGAAGGGGATTTGGCTACACCTTC,TRBJ1-2,TRBV19,.,medium-sized
CATSDLHRTGQSTDTQYF,TGTGCCACCAGTGATTTACACCGGACAGGACAGTCCACAGATACGCAGTATTTT,TRBJ2-3,TRBV24-1,TRBD1,.
CASGGGANYGYTF,TGTGCTAGTGGGGGGGGAGCTAACTATGGCTACACCTTC,TRBJ1-2,TRBV12-3/TRBV12-4,.,.
CASSLGRNRTGNAIYF,TGTGCCAGCAGTTTAGGCAGGAACAGGACTGGAAACGCCATATATTTT,TRBJ1-3,TRBV12-3/TRBV12-4,.,.
CATSRGGGTSVIHEQFF,TGTGCCACCAGCAGAGGGGGAGGGACTAGCGTGATACATGAGCAGTTCTTC,TRBJ2-1,TRBV15,TRBD2,medium-sized
CASSLDFRGPYEQYF,TGTGCCAGCAGCCTCGATTTCAGGGGTCCCTACGAGCAGTACTTC,TRBJ2-7,TRBV7-2,.,.
CASSQGGTGGNIQYF,TGTGCCAGCAGCCAAGGTGGGACAGGGGGGAACATTCAGTACTTC,TRBJ2-4,TRBV4-2,TRBD1,.
CASRALIVDEQFF,TGTGCCAGCAGGGCTTTAATAGTGGATGAGCAGTTCTTC,TRBJ2-1,TRBV6-2/TRBV6-3,.,medium-sized
CASSPSTNTEAFF,TGTGCCAGCAGCCCCTCTACAAACACTGAAGCTTTCTTT,TRBJ1-1,TRBV11-1,.,.
CSARTLRDRGTDTQYF,TGCAGTGCTAGGACTCTCCGGGACAGAGGCACAGATACGCAGTATTTT,TRBJ2-3,TRBV20-1,TRBD1,once
CASSRLAANTGELFF,TGTGCCAGCAGTCGACTGGCGGCGAACACCGGGGAGCTGTTTTTT,TRBJ2-2,TRBV28,.,few
CAWKREKLFF,TGTGCCTGGAAGCGGGAAAAACTGTTTTTT,TRBJ1-4,TRBV30,.,medium-sized
CASSPTSLNTGELFF,TGTGCCAGCAGTCCCACGTCGTTAAACACCGGGGAGCTGTTTTTT,TRBJ2-2,TRBV27,.,medium-sized
CSARSGGQNTGELFF,TGCAGTGCTAGATCGGGAGGGCAGAACACCGGGGAGCTGTTTTTT,TRBJ2-2,TRBV20-1,TRBD2,.
CSARTGGSGEKLFF,TGCAGTGCTAGAACCGGGGGCTCTGGGGAAAAACTGTTTTTT,TRBJ1-4,TRBV20-1,.,.
CAWSKNRNYEQYF,TGTGCCTGGAGTAAAAACAGAAACTACGAGCAGTACTTC,TRBJ2-7,TRBV30,.,medium-sized
CASRRGRFEQYF,TGTGCCAGCCGTAGAGGGAGGTTCGAGCAGTACTTC,TRBJ2-7,TRBV6-2/TRBV6-3,.,medium-sized
CASRLIGFMNTEAFF,TGTGCCAGTAGGTTGATAGGATTTATGAACACTGAAGCTTTCTTT,TRBJ1-1,TRBV19,.,.
CSVESSYEQYF,TGCAGCGTTGAGAGCTCCTACGAGCAGTACTTC,TRBJ2-7,TRBV29-1,.,large
CARGGGRNQPQHF,TGTGCCAGAGGGGGGGGTCGCAATCAGCCCCAGCATTTT,TRBJ1-5,TRBV19,.,once
CASSKGTDSNGYTF,TGTGCCAGTAGTAAGGGGACAGACTCTAATGGCTACACCTTC,TRBJ1-2,TRBV19,TRBD1,medium-sized
CASSTSLTGRSYNEQFF,TGTGCCAGTAGTACGAGTCTGACAGGTCGGTCCTACAATGAGCAGTTCTTC,TRBJ2-1,TRBV19,.,medium-sized
CASSPNTGELFF,TGTGCCAGCAGCCCGAACACCGGGGAGCTGTTTTTT,TRBJ2-2,TRBV5-4,.,medium-sized
CASDSDFRGVYYGYTF,TGTGCTAGTGACTCCGACTTTAGGGGGGTATACTATGGCTACACCTTC,TRBJ1-2,TRBV12-5,.,few
CATSDGGKGLYNEQFF,TGTGCCACCAGTGATGGTGGGAAAGGCCTGTACAATGAGCAGTTCTTC,TRBJ2-1,TRBV24-1,.,few
CASSLTVWRSYNEQFF,TGTGCCAGCAGCTTGACCGTTTGGCGGTCCTACAATGAGCAGTTCTTC,TRBJ2-1,TRBV5-5,.,medium-sized